This TCR beta chain came from a study of blood T cell repertoires in COVID-19. Repertoires were generated with immunoSEQ multiplex PCR, while TCRdb's copy carries only in-frame clones and drops some. The table has around 200,000 clones, roughly 83% seen once. In this sample, this clone turned up once. The CDR3 runs to 14 residues. Germline V CDR1 and CDR2: MGHRA, YSYEKL. Trimming at V came to 2 bases and at J to 4 bases, leaving 2 bases not matched to a gene. Sequencing was performed on peripheral blood. J is TRBJ1-2 and V is TRBV4-1; 9 nucleotides line up with TRBD1. The receptor's source is a woman in her 40s with COVID-19, enrolled during active disease. The CDR3 loop is CASSQKQGAYGYTF. The DNA of the CDR3 is TGCGCCAGCAGCCAAAAACAGGGGGCCTATGGCTACACCTTC.